Given below is one T cell receptor (beta chain) in context. Its target is not known. CDR3 length: 15 residues. Trimming took 5 bases from V and 7 from J, leaving 20 bases between them. Germline V gene sequence: CDR1 SEHNR, CDR2 FQNEAQ (reference sequence). The data derive from a study of T cell repertoires in cytomegalovirus infection. Findings and caveats of the study: People with CMV and the relevant HLA were identified by cumulative public TCR beta family frequency.

MiXCR was run by TCRdb on the reads, yielding one entry per CDR3 protein. The data contain hundreds of thousands of distinct CDR3 sequences, approximately 29% of them singletons. This rearrangement joins TRBV7-9 to TRBJ1-2; D ambiguous. Sample: cultured CD8+ T cells from PBMCs, taken from culture after CMV antigen stimulation. This TCR came from a human donor in good health (CMV status not recorded). Some clones in this sample may be carry-over from other donors' samples. Here the CDR3 reads CASSPPVDLEGGYTF. In nucleotides, the CDR3 is TGTGCCAGCAGCCCCCCGGTGGATTTGGAAGGTGGCTACACCTTC.